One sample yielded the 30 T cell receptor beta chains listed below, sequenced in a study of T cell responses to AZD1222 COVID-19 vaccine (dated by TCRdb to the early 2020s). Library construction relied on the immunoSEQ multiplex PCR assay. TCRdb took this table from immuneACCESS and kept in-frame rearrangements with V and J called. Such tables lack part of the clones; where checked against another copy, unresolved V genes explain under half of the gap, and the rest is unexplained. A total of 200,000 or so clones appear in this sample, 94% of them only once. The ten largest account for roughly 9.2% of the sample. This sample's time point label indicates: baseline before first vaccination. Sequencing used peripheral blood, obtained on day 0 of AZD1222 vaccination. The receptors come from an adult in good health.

CDR3 sequence: CASSLGGLEEQYF. The DNA of the CDR3 is TGTGCCAGCAGCTTGGGAGGCCTGGAGGAGCAGTACTTC. The chain links TRBV5-4 to TRBJ2-7; D is undetermined. CDR3 length: 13 amino acids. Germline V gene lookup returns CDR1 SGHNT and CDR2 YYREEE (reference sequence). Trimming removed 0 bases at V and 7 bases at J, with 11 bases between.

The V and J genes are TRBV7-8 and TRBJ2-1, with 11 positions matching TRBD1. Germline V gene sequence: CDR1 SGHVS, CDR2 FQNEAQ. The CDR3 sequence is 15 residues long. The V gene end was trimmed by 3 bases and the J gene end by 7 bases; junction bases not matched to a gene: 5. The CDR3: CASSFGQGAENEQFF. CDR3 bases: TGTGCCAGCAGCTTTGGACAGGGGGCTGAAAATGAGCAGTTCTTC.

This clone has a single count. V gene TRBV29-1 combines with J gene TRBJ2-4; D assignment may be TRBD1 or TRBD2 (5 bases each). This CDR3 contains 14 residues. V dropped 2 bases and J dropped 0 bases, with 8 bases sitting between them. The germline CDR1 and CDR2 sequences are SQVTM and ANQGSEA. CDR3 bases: TGCAGCGTTGAATTCGGGACAGCCAAAAACATTCAGTACTTC. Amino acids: CSVEFGTAKNIQYF.

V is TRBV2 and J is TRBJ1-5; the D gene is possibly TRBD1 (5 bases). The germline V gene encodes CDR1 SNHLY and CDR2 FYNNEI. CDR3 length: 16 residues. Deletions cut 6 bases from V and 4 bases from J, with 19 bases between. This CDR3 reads CASSGRTRLRNQPQHF. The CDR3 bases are TGTGCCAGCAGCGGAAGGACAAGGCTTAGAAATCAGCCCCAGCATTTT.

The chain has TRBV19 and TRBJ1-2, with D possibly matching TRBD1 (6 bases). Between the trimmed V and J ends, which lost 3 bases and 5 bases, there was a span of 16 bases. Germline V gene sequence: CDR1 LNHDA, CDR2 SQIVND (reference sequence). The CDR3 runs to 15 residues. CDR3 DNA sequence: TGTGCCAGTAGTATTCGGGAAGGGGGGGTTTATGGCTACACCTTC. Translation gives CASSIREGGVYGYTF.

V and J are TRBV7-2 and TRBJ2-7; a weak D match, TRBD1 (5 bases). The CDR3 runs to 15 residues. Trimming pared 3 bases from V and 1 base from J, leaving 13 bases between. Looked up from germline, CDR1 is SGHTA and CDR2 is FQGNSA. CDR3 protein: CASSLTASKSYEQYF. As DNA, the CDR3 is TGTGCCAGCAGCTTGACAGCTTCGAAGTCCTACGAGCAGTACTTC.

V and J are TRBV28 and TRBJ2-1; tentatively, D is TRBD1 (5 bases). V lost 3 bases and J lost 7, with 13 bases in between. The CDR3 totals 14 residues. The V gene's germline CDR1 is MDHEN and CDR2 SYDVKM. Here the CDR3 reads CASSFRTGRNEQFF. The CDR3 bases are TGTGCCAGCAGTTTTCGAACAGGTCGGAATGAGCAGTTCTTC.

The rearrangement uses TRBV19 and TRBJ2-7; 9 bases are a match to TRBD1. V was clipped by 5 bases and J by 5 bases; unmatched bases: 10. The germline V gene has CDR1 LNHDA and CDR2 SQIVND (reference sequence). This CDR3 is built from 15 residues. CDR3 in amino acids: CASSAPGTGYHEQYF. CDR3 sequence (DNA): TGTGCCAGTAGTGCCCCCGGGACAGGGTACCACGAGCAGTACTTC.

In DNA form, the CDR3 reads TGTGCCAGCAGCGTGACAGGGGGCCACACTGAAGCTTTCTTT. It yields the protein CASSVTGGHTEAFF. J is TRBJ1-1 and V is TRBV7-3; TRBD1 agrees at 10 bases. The CDR3 consists of 14 residues. V was clipped by 5 bases and J by 3 bases; unmatched bases: 3. Germline V lookup: CDR1 SGHTA, CDR2 FQGTGA.

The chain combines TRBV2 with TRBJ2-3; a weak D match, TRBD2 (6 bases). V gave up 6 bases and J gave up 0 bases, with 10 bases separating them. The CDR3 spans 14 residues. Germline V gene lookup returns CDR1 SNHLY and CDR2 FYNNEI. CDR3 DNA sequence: TGTGCCAGCAGGCGGGGTACGAGCACAGATACGCAGTATTTT. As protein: CASRRGTSTDTQYF. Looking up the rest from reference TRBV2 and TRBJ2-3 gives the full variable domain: EPEVTQTPSHQVTQMGQEVILRCVPISNHLYFYWYRQILGQKVEFLVSFYNNEISEKSEIFDDQFSVERPDGSNFTLKIRSTKLEDSAMYFCASRRGTSTDTQYFGPGTRLTVL.

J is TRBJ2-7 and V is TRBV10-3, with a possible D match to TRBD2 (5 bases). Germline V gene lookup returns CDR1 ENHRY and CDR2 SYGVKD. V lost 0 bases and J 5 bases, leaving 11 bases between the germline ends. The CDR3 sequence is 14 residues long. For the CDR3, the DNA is TGTGCCATCAGTGAGTCCAGAGGAGGCAACGAGCAGTACTTC. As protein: CAISESRGGNEQYF.

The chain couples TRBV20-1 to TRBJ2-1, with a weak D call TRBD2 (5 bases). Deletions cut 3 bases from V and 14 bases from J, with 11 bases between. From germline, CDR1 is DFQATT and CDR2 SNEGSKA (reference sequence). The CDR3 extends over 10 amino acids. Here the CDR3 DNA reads TGCAGTGCTAGGGACTTTGGGGAGTTCTTC. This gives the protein CSARDFGEFF.

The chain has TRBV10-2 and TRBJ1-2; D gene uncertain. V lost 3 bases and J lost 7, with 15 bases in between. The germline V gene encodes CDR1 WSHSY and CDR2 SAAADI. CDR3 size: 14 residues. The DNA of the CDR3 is TGCGCCAGCAGTGATATCCCCCCCGCGGGTGGCTACACCTTC. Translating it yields CASSDIPPAGGYTF.

The CDR3 is CASSHLDNTIYF. The CDR3 DNA sequence: TGTGCCAGCAGCCACCTGGACAACACCATATATTTT. V gene TRBV14 combines with J gene TRBJ1-3; D not resolved. V lost 3 bases and J lost 7, with 7 bases in between. This CDR3 region has 12 residues. Germline V CDR1 and CDR2: SGHDN, FVKESK.

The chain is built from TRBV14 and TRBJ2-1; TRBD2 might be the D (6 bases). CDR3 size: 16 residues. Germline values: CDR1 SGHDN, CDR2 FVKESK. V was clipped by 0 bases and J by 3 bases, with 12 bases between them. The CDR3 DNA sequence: TGTGCCAGCAGCCAAGATATAGCCGGGGGCTACAATGAGCAGTTCTTC. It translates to CASSQDIAGGYNEQFF.

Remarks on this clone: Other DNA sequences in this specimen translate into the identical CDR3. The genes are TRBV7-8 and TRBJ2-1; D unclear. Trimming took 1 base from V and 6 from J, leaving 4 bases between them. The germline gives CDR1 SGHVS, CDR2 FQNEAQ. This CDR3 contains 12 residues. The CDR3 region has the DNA TGTGCCAGCAGCTTAGGTACCAATGAGCAGTTCTTC. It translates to CASSLGTNEQFF. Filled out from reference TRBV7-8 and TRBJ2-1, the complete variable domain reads GAGVSQSPRYKVAKRGQDVALRCDPISGHVSLFWYQQALGQGPEFLTYFQNEAQLDKSGLPSDRFFAERPEGSVSTLKIQRTQQEDSAVYLCASSLGTNEQFFGPGTRLTVL.

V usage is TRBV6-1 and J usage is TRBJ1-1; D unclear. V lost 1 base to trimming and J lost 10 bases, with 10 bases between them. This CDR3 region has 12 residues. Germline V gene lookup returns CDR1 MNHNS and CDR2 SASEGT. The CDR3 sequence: CASSEVGRIAFF. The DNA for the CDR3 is TGTGCCAGCAGTGAAGTTGGCAGAATAGCTTTCTTT.

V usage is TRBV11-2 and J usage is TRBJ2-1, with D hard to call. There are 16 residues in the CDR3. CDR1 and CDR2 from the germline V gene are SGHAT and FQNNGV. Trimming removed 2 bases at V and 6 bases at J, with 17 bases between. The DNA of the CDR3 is TGTGCCAGCAGCTTAATGGCGACCCCCAAAGGCAATGAGCAGTTCTTC. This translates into CASSLMATPKGNEQFF.

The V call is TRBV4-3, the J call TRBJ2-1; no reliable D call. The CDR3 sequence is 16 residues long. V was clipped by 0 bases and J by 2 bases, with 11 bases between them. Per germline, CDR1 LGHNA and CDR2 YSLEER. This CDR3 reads CASSQDGVSAYNEQFF. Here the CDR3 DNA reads TGCGCCAGCAGCCAAGATGGGGTAAGCGCCTACAATGAGCAGTTCTTC.

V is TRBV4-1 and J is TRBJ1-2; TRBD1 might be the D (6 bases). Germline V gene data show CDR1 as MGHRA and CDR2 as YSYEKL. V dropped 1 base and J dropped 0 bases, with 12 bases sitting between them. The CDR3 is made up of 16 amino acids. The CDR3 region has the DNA TGCGCCAGCAGCCAAGGCCGGACAGCTACTAACTATGGCTACACCTTC. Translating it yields CASSQGRTATNYGYTF.

For the CDR3, the DNA is TGTGCCAGCAGCGTAGGGCAGGGGGCGGTTAACACTGAAGCTTTCTTT. Translating it yields CASSVGQGAVNTEAFF. The chain uses TRBV9 and TRBJ1-1; TRBD1 agrees at 8 bases. From germline, CDR1 is SGDLS and CDR2 YYNGEE. The CDR3 runs to 16 residues. With 0 bases clipped from V and 2 bases from J, the junction kept 6 bases outside the gene matches.

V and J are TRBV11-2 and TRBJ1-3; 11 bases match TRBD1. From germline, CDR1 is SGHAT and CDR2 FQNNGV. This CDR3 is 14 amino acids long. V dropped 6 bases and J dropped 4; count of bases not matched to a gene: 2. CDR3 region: CASRRTGGGNTIYF. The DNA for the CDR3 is TGTGCCAGCAGACGGACAGGGGGCGGAAACACCATATATTTT.

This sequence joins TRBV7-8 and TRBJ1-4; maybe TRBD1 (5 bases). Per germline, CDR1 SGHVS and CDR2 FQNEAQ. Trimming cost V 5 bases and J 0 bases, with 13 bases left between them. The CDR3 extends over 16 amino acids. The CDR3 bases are TGTGCCAGCAGCCCCCGCAGGGCAGCAACTAATGAAAAACTGTTTTTT. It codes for CASSPRRAATNEKLFF.

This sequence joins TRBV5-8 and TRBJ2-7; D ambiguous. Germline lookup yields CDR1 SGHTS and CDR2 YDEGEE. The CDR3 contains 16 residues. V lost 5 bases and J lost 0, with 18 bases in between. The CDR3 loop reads CASRPLRRLSSYEQYF. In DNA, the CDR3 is TGTGCCAGCAGGCCCTTGAGGCGGTTAAGCTCCTACGAGCAGTACTTC.

The CDR3 DNA is TGTGCCAGCAGTTCACAAGGACAGGGTATAAACTATGGCTACACCTTC. Protein: CASSSQGQGINYGYTF. The chain is built from TRBV6-5 and TRBJ1-2, with 8 bases that match TRBD1. The germline V gene has CDR1 MNHEY and CDR2 SVGAGI. Trimming at V came to 4 bases and at J to 2 bases, leaving 9 bases not matched to a gene. The CDR3 is 16 amino acids.

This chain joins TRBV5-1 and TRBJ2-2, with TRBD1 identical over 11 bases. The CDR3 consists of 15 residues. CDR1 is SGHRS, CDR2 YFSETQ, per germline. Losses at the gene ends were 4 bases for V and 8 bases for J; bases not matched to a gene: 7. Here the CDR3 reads CASSPGQGGSGELFF. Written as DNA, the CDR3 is TGCGCCAGCAGCCCGGGACAGGGGGGTTCTGGGGAGCTGTTTTTT.

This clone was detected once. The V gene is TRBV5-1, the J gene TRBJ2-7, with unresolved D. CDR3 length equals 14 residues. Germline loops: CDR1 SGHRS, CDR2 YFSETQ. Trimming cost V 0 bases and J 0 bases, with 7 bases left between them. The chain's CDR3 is CASSLAVSSYEQYF. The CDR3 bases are TGCGCCAGCAGCTTGGCCGTGAGCTCCTACGAGCAGTACTTC. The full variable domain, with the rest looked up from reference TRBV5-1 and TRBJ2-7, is KAGVTQTPRYLIKTRGQQVTLSCSPISGHRSVSWYQQTPGQGLQFLFEYFSETQRNKGNFPGRFSGRQFSNSRSEMNVSTLELGDSALYLCASSLAVSSYEQYFGPGTRLTVT.

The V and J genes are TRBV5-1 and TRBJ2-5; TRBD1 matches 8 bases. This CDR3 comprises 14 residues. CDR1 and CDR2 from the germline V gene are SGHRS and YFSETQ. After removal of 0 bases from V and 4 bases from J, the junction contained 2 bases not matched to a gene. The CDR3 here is CASSLETGGETQYF. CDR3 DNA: TGCGCCAGCAGCTTGGAAACAGGGGGAGAGACCCAGTACTTC.

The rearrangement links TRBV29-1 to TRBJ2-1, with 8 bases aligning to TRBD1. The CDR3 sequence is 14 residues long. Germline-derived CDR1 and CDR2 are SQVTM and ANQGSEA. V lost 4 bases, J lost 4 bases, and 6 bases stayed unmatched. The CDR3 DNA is TGCAGCGTTGGGAGGACAGGGCTTTACAATGAGCAGTTCTTC. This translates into CSVGRTGLYNEQFF.

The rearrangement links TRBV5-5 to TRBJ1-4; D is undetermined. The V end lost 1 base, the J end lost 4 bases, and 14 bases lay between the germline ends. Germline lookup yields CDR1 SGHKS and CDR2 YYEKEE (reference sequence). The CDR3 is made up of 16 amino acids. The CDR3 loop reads CASSLMVWSLNEKLFF. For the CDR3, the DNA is TGTGCCAGCAGCTTGATGGTCTGGAGCCTTAATGAAAAACTGTTTTTT.